This TCR beta chain emerged from a study of low-dose radiotherapy and immunotherapy resistance in tumors. Looking at the study overall: Cohort 1 received 0.5 Gy per fraction every 2 weeks, totaling 6.5 Gy. The treatment that patients received was intravenous nivolumab 240 mg every two weeks plus ipilimumab 1 mg/kg every six weeks. Oral administration of aspirin 300 mg daily occurred for four cycles, commencing at cycle 1 day 1.

CDR1 is LGHDT, CDR2 YNNKEL, per germline (reference sequence). The junction had 5 bases not matched to a gene; V was cut back by 1 base and J by 7 bases. The CDR3 is 16 amino acids. Stated time point: after trial treatment. The treatment here: LDRT plus nivolumab, ipilimumab, low-dose cyclophosphamide and aspirin (RACIN trial). Qualifying patients carried advanced solid tumors devoid of tumor-infiltrating lymphocytes. In its sample, this clonotype was seen many times. First-strand cDNA relied on TRAV- and TRBV-specific primers spanning alpha and beta chains. TCRs were amplified for approximately 21 PCR cycles with a constant-region primer and V-primer adapter. One entry per CDR3 protein results from TCRdb running MiXCR on the reads. The sample gives approximately 91,000 distinct CDR3 sequences, 20% to 25% of which show up once; roughly 13% is in the top ten.

Source: PBMCs, taken after low-dose radiotherapy plus immunotherapy. The V and J genes are TRBV3-1 and TRBJ2-7; TRBD2 matches 15 bases. The sequence was collected from a female donor with ovarian cancer. CDR3 sequence reads: CASSQAGTSGRFEQYF. The CDR3 region has the DNA TGTGCCAGCAGCCAAGCCGGGACTAGCGGGAGGTTTGAGCAGTACTTC.